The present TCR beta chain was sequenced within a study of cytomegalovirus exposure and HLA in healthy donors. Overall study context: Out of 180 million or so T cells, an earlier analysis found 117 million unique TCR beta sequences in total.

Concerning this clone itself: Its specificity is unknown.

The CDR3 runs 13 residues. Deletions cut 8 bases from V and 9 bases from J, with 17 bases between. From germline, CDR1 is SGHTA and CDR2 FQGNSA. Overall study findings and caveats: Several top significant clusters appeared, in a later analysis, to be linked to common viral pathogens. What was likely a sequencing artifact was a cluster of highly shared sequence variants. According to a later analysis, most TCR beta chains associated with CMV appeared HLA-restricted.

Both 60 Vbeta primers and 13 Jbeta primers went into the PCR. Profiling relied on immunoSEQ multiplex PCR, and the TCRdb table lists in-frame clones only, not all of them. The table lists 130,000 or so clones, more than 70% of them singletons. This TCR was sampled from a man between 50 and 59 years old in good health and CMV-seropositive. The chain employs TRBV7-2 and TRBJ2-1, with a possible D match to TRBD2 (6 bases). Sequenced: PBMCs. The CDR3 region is CASGVGGRGEQFF. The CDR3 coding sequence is TGTGCCAGCGGGGTCGGGGGAAGAGGTGAGCAGTTCTTC.